This T cell receptor beta chain originates from a study of shared clonotypes between healthy human individuals. This CDR3 has 14 residues. The V end was cut by 6 bases, the J end by 0 bases, with 8 bases between. CDR1 is SNHLY, CDR2 FYNNEI, per germline. Using immunoSEQ multiplex PCR, the repertoire was profiled, and TCRdb retains in-frame clones only, with some absent. Seen here are over a million clones, 70% to 80% observed once, and the top ten hold roughly 0.62%. This sequence was found in a young man in good health. Some clones in this sample may be carry-over from other donors' samples. The sample comprised memory CD4+ T cells from PBMCs. The sample's subset: CD45RA-negative fraction. The chain combines TRBV2 with TRBJ1-4; D is ambiguous. This CDR3 is CASSRTATNEKLFF. In DNA form, the CDR3 reads TGTGCCAGCAGCCGAACTGCAACTAATGAAAAACTGTTTTTT.